Sequencing of this T cell receptor (beta chain) was carried out in a study of T-cell reconstitution after alpha-beta-depleted transplantation in children. The CDR3 extends over 14 amino acids. V was cut by 4 bases and J by 0 bases, with 8 bases left in between. Germline CDR1 and CDR2: SNHLY and FYNNEI. A library of TCRbeta sequences, prepared with unique molecular identifiers, was generated. TCRdb called the PCR reads again in MiXCR, with one record for every CDR3 protein. The data show around 600,000 distinct CDR3 sequences, over 9.5% seen once. This TCR came from a human donor who donated a stem cell graft to a child with acute myeloid leukemia. The chain uses TRBV2 and TRBJ2-3; possibly TRBD2 for D (6 bases). Source: PBMCs from the stem cell graft donor, taken from the stem cell graft. In DNA form, the CDR3 reads TGTGCCAGCAGTGCGGGACTGAGCACAGATACGCAGTATTTT. It codes for CASSAGLSTDTQYF.